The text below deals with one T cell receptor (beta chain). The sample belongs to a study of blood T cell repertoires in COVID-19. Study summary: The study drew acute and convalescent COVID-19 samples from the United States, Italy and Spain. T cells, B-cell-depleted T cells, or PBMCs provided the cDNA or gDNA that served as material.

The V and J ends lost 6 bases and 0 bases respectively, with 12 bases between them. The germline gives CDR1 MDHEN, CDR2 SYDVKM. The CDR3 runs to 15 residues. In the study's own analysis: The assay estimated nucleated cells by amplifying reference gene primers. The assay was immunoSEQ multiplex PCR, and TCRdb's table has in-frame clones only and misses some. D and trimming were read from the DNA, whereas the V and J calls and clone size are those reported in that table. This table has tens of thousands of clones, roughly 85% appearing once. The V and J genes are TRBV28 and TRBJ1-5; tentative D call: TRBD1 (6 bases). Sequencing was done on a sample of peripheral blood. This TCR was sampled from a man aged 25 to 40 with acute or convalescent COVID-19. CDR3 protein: CASSHAGDSNQPQHF. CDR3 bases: TGTGCCAGCAGCCACGCAGGGGATAGCAATCAGCCCCAGCATTTT.